A single sample is the source of the 31 T cell receptor beta chains below, sequenced in a study of regulatory dendritic cells for organ transplantation. These receptors lack a known antigen. Profiling relied on immunoSEQ multiplex PCR, and the TCRdb table lists in-frame clones only, not all of them. The sample has roughly 12,000 clones; roughly 79% are singletons. Sorted subsets were CFSE-labeled and cultured less than 6 days with allogeneic dendritic cells. The specimen was naive CD8+ T cells from blood cultured with regulatory dendritic cells. Indicated subset: CD45RA+ naive T cells. These receptors were obtained from a human donor in good health.

This chain links TRBV6-6 with TRBJ2-3, with 10 bases lining up with TRBD1. V lost 5 bases, J lost 5 bases, and 7 bases stayed unmatched. CDR3 length: 15 amino acids. Germline V gives CDR1 MNHNY, CDR2 SVGAGI (reference sequence). Here the CDR3 DNA reads TGTGCCAGCAGTCAGACAGGGGGCGTAGGAGATACGCAGTATTTT. Its translation: CASSQTGGVGDTQYF.

The chain carries TRBV9 and TRBJ2-5, with 13 nucleotides matching TRBD2. The CDR3 is 16 amino acids. Trimming at V came to 3 bases and at J to 3 bases, leaving 5 bases not matched to a gene. From germline, CDR1 is SGDLS and CDR2 YYNGEE. The CDR3 sequence is CASSATSGGAKETQYF. For the CDR3, the DNA is TGTGCCAGCAGCGCCACTAGCGGGGGGGCCAAAGAGACCCAGTACTTC.

The chain couples TRBV4-2 to TRBJ1-1; D gene ambiguous. Germline V gene data show CDR1 as LGHNA and CDR2 as YNFKEQ. Trimming removed 1 base from V and 1 base from J, with 4 bases in between. There are 13 residues in the CDR3. CDR3 loop: CASSQAGNTEAFF. CDR3 bases: TGTGCCAGCAGCCAAGCGGGGAACACTGAAGCTTTCTTT.

This chain links TRBV7-8 with TRBJ2-2; 12 nucleotides match TRBD2. Germline lookup yields CDR1 SGHVS and CDR2 FQNEAQ. The CDR3 runs 18 residues. With V trimmed by 2 bases and J by 8 bases, 12 bases remained unmatched. The CDR3 DNA sequence: TGTGCCAGCAGCTTACCGATGGCTGGCGGGACTAGCGGGGGGGAGCTGTTTTTT. Protein: CASSLPMAGGTSGGELFF.

This chain joins TRBV5-1 and TRBJ2-3; 14 bases are a match to TRBD2. Germline V gene data show CDR1 as SGHRS and CDR2 as YFSETQ. The CDR3 runs to 16 residues. V lost 4 bases, J lost 5 bases, and 6 bases stayed unmatched. CDR3 sequence: CASSEGTSGGGDTQYF. The CDR3 region has the DNA TGCGCCAGCAGCGAAGGGACTAGCGGGGGTGGAGATACGCAGTATTTT.

This clone was observed a few times. The V gene is TRBV27, the J gene TRBJ2-2; possible D gene TRBD2, 5 bases. Trimming removed 1 base at V and 4 bases at J, with 13 bases between. The CDR3 extends over 16 amino acids. Germline values: CDR1 MNHEY, CDR2 SMNVEV (reference sequence). CDR3 residues: CASSLLAPGITGELFF. The DNA of the CDR3 is TGTGCCAGCAGTTTATTGGCCCCGGGAATCACCGGGGAGCTGTTTTTT.

The V and J genes are TRBV6-5 and TRBJ2-7; D not certain. CDR1 is MNHEY, CDR2 SVGAGI, per germline. This CDR3 region has 13 residues. The CDR3 DNA reads TGTGTCCCCGTCATGCGGATGGAGTGGGAGCAGTACTTC. This translates into CVPVMRMEWEQYF.

Relative to its sample, this clone is medium-sized. The rearrangement joins TRBV10-1 to TRBJ1-5; TRBD1 aligns across 7 bases. The CDR3 extends over 13 amino acids. Per the germline V gene, CDR1 is WNHNN and CDR2 is SYGVQD (reference sequence). Trimming cost V 10 bases and J 6 bases; bases outside gene matches: 9. The CDR3 region is CANARTGGQPQHF. The CDR3 DNA follows: TGCGCCAACGCCCGGACAGGTGGTCAGCCCCAGCATTTT.

CDR3 DNA: TGTGCCAGCAGCTTAGCTCCCAGACAGGTAGAAGAGACCCAGTACTTC. Its protein is CASSLAPRQVEETQYF. The V call is TRBV7-6, the J call TRBJ2-5, with D maybe TRBD1 (6 bases). The CDR3 has 16 residues. V lost 0 bases, J lost 3 bases, and 14 bases lay in between. Germline CDR1 is SGHVS and CDR2 is FNYEAQ.

The chain combines TRBV7-9 with TRBJ1-2, with TRBD1 matching 10 bases. CDR1 is SEHNR and CDR2 is FQNEAQ in the germline V gene (reference sequence). The V and J ends lost 1 base and 4 bases, in that order; junction bases with no gene match: 0. This CDR3 is 14 amino acids long. CDR3 sequence (DNA): TGTGCCAGCAGCTTAGGGACAGGGGGCTATGGCTACACCTTC. Translation gives CASSLGTGGYGYTF. Full variable domain (missing parts from reference TRBV7-9 and TRBJ1-2): DTGVSQNPRHKITKRGQNVTFRCDPISEHNRLYWYRQTLGQGPEFLTYFQNEAQLEKSRLLSDRFSAERPKGSFSTLEIQRTEQGDSAMYLCASSLGTGGYGYTFGSGTRLTVV.

The J gene is TRBJ2-1, the V gene TRBV7-8; 10 bases align to TRBD2. The CDR3 totals 16 residues. From germline, CDR1 is SGHVS and CDR2 FQNEAQ. V lost 1 base and J lost 5; bases outside the gene matches: 5. CDR3: CASSLGRLAGDNEQFF. Here the CDR3 DNA reads TGTGCCAGCAGCTTAGGGAGGCTAGCGGGGGACAATGAGCAGTTCTTC.

This chain links TRBV6-6 with TRBJ2-5; no clear D gene. This CDR3 is 12 amino acids long. Germline lookup yields CDR1 MNHNY and CDR2 SVGAGI (reference sequence). V was clipped by 5 bases and J by 5 bases, with 9 bases between them. CDR3 DNA: TGTGCCAGCAGTCCCCGCCGGGAGACCCAGTACTTC. Translation gives CASSPRRETQYF.

The chain recombines TRBV7-9 with TRBJ1-1; D is perhaps TRBD1 (5 bases). Trimming cost V 6 bases and J 0 bases, with 14 bases left between them. In germline, CDR1 is SEHNR, CDR2 FQNEAQ (reference sequence). The length of the CDR3 is 15 residues. The CDR3 DNA sequence: TGTGCCAGCAGTTCACAGGTAGGGGTGAACACTGAAGCTTTCTTT. Residues: CASSSQVGVNTEAFF.

The rearrangement links TRBV6-1 to TRBJ1-5; 7 nucleotides align to TRBD1. Trimming removed 4 bases from V and 1 base from J; junction bases left unmatched: 7. There are 16 residues in the CDR3. Germline V lookup: CDR1 MNHNS, CDR2 SASEGT. The DNA for the CDR3 is TGTGCCAGCAGTGTCCACAGGGGACCAAGCAATCAGCCCCAGCATTTT. Translation gives CASSVHRGPSNQPQHF.

This clone was detected only a few times. The DNA of the CDR3 is TGTGCCAGCACCCCTTTCCAGGGTGCTAACTATGGCTACACCTTC. It translates to CASTPFQGANYGYTF. This chain links TRBV6-5 with TRBJ1-2; maybe TRBD1 (5 bases). Germline lookup yields CDR1 MNHEY and CDR2 SVGAGI. The CDR3 loop spans 15 amino acids. V was pared by 7 bases and J by 0 bases, with 15 bases between.

This clone occurred once. The rearrangement uses TRBV6-6 and TRBJ2-7, with a tentative D call TRBD1 (5 bases). Deletions cut 5 bases from V and 0 bases from J, with 14 bases between. The CDR3 is made up of 15 amino acids. Germline values: CDR1 MNHNY, CDR2 SVGAGI (reference sequence). The CDR3: CASSPPPGRSYEQYF. CDR3 sequence (DNA): TGTGCCAGCAGTCCCCCGCCAGGGCGCTCCTACGAGCAGTACTTC.

This clone has only a few counts. In DNA, the CDR3 is TGTGCCAGCAGCTTAGGAAGAAGGGGGCCTAATGAGCAGTTCTTC. Residues: CASSLGRRGPNEQFF. This chain uses TRBV11-2 with TRBJ2-1; 7 bases line up with TRBD1. CDR3 length equals 15 residues. CDR1 and CDR2 from the germline V gene are SGHAT and FQNNGV. Trimming cost V 1 base and J 7 bases; bases outside gene matches: 7.

The V and J genes are TRBV7-9 and TRBJ2-2; D gene uncertain. Trimming pared 4 bases from V and 9 bases from J, leaving 3 bases between. This CDR3 has 10 amino acids. Germline CDR1 SEHNR, CDR2 FQNEAQ (reference sequence). Here the CDR3 DNA reads TGTGCCAGCAGCTCGTGGGAGCTGTTTTTT. Encoded protein: CASSSWELFF.

V is TRBV21-1 and J is TRBJ2-3; the table's D gene call, TRBD2, was not cross checked with the DNA. TRBV21-1 constitutes a pseudogene. CDR3 length: 13 amino acids. The CDR3 DNA follows: TGTCCAACCTTGGCGGGGGGCACAGATACGCAGTATTTT. It is translated as CPTLAGGTDTQYF.

V usage is TRBV9 and J usage is TRBJ1-4, with D perhaps TRBD1 (6 bases). From germline, CDR1 is SGDLS and CDR2 YYNGEE. Deletions cut 0 bases from V and 0 bases from J, with 12 bases between. The CDR3 has 17 amino acids. The CDR3 loop reads CASSVGQDLTTNEKLFF. The CDR3 DNA reads as TGTGCCAGCAGCGTAGGACAGGACCTAACAACTAATGAAAAACTGTTTTTT.

The CDR3 sequence is CASSPWGTRDTDTQYF. The DNA of the CDR3 is TGTGCCAGCAGTCCATGGGGGACTCGAGACACAGATACGCAGTATTTT. The rearrangement links TRBV25-1 to TRBJ2-3; the D gene is possibly TRBD2 (6 bases). With 5 bases removed from V and 2 bases from J, the gap between germline ends came to 17 bases. CDR1 and CDR2 (germline): MGHDK, SYGVNS. The CDR3 covers 16 residues.

The chain carries TRBV10-2 and TRBJ1-1, with 8 positions matching TRBD1. The CDR3 is 16 residues long. Unmatched junction bases numbered 15, after V lost 6 bases and J lost 6 bases. CDR1 and CDR2 (germline): WSHSY, SAAADI. The CDR3 reads CASRVGQGRATAEAFF. The CDR3 DNA sequence: TGCGCCAGCAGGGTAGGACAGGGCAGGGCGACGGCTGAAGCTTTCTTT.

This chain connects TRBV6-5 to TRBJ1-6, with 8 positions matching TRBD1. V was pared by 4 bases and J by 7 bases, with 6 bases of the junction left unmatched. Germline CDR1 and CDR2: MNHEY and SVGAGI. This CDR3 has 15 residues. CDR3 coding DNA: TGTGCCAGCAGTTCTGGGACAGGTTTAAATTCACCCCTCCACTTT. Its translation: CASSSGTGLNSPLHF.

The V call is TRBV13, the J call TRBJ2-7; D is possibly TRBD2 (5 bases). The V and J ends lost 4 bases and 8 bases respectively, with 15 bases between them. CDR1 and CDR2 from the germline V gene are PRHDT and FYEKMQ (reference sequence). This CDR3 region has 13 residues. CDR3 bases: TGTGCCAGCAGCTCGGGATCGCCCTTCCAGCAGTACTTC. The encoded protein is CASSSGSPFQQYF.

The rearrangement joins TRBV4-1 to TRBJ2-1; possible D gene TRBD2, 6 bases. Per the germline V gene, CDR1 is MGHRA and CDR2 is YSYEKL. Between the trimmed V and J ends, which lost 1 base and 3 bases, there was a span of 13 bases. CDR3 size: 16 residues. The CDR3 region is CASSQGMSGLYNEQFF. The CDR3 coding sequence is TGCGCCAGCAGCCAAGGAATGAGCGGGCTCTACAATGAGCAGTTCTTC.

V usage is TRBV4-1 and J usage is TRBJ1-5; no clear D gene. Germline loops: CDR1 MGHRA, CDR2 YSYEKL. CDR3 length: 17 residues. Trimming left V 0 bases short and J 0 bases short, with 12 bases between. CDR3 in amino acids: CASSQDRTDYSNQPQHF. In DNA form, the CDR3 reads TGCGCCAGCAGCCAAGATCGAACTGATTATAGCAATCAGCCCCAGCATTTT.

The gene calls are TRBV7-9 and TRBJ2-2; 8 nucleotides agree with TRBD2. CDR1 is SEHNR, CDR2 FQNEAQ, per germline (reference sequence). This CDR3 has 18 amino acids. V lost 3 bases to trimming and J lost 4 bases; unmatched junction nucleotides: 13. The CDR3 reads CASSFYGKRGTSTGELFF. The CDR3 DNA reads as TGTGCCAGCAGCTTTTATGGAAAGCGGGGGACCTCCACCGGGGAGCTGTTTTTT.

J is TRBJ1-1 and V is TRBV27; TRBD1 matches 10 bases. Germline V gene data show CDR1 as MNHEY and CDR2 as SMNVEV (reference sequence). With 4 bases clipped from V and 3 bases from J, the junction kept 8 bases outside the gene matches. The CDR3 is 16 residues long. In DNA form, the CDR3 reads TGTGCCAGCAGTTCAAGACAGGGGGCATTGGACACTGAAGCTTTCTTT. Protein: CASSSRQGALDTEAFF.

The rearrangement links TRBV6-1 to TRBJ1-2; a possible D gene is TRBD1 (6 bases). V was cut by 7 bases and J by 6 bases, with 15 bases left in between. CDR3 length: 13 residues. In germline, CDR1 is MNHNS, CDR2 SASEGT. This CDR3 is CASTLPNRDGYTF. The CDR3 DNA is TGTGCCAGCACTCTCCCTAACAGGGATGGCTACACCTTC.

CDR3 protein: CASSQDQGPTEAFF. CDR3 DNA sequence: TGTGCCAGCAGCCAAGATCAGGGTCCCACTGAAGCTTTCTTT. This rearrangement joins TRBV4-2 to TRBJ1-1; possible D gene TRBD1, 5 bases. This CDR3 spans 14 amino acids. Trimming removed 0 bases from V and 4 bases from J, with 9 bases in between. In germline, CDR1 is LGHNA, CDR2 YNFKEQ.

The CDR3 sequence: CASSLELHPSYEQYF. The CDR3 DNA reads as TGCGCCAGCAGCTTGGAGCTCCACCCCTCCTACGAGCAGTACTTC. The chain links TRBV5-1 to TRBJ2-7; D gene ambiguous. Trimming removed 0 bases at V and 0 bases at J, with 10 bases between. The germline CDR1 and CDR2 sequences are SGHRS and YFSETQ. The CDR3 loop spans 15 amino acids.